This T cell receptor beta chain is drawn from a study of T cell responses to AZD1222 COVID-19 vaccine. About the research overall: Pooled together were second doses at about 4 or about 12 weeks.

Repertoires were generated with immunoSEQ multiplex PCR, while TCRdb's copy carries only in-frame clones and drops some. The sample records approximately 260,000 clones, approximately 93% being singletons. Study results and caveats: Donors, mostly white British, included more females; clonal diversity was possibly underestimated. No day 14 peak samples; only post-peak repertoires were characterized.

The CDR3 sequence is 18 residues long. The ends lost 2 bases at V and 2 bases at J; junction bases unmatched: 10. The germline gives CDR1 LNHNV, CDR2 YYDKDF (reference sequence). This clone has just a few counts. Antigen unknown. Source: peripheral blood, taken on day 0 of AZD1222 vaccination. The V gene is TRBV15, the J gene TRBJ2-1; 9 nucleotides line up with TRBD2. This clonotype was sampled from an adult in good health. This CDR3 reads CATSRSNSGTSPYNEQFF. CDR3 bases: TGTGCCACCAGCAGATCGAATTCCGGGACTAGCCCCTACAATGAGCAGTTCTTC.